This T cell receptor beta chain originates from a study of PD-L1 blockade in urothelial cancer (dated by TCRdb to the late 2010s). General notes on the study: All patients started therapy in about 2014 and received atezolizumab 1,200 mg intravenously every 3 weeks. Eight or nine patients reached durable clinical benefit, while 20 or so patients did not. Blood samples were analyzed at two time points: 3 weeks after treatment start (second dose) and 6 weeks after treatment start. Patients had an ECOG performance status of 0 or 1 and had received between 0 and 3 prior chemotherapy regimens. Durable clinical benefit meant progression-free survival longer than 6 months, and TCR features were also tested against progression-free and overall survival. A median of 141,255 T cells and 85,000 or so unique TCRs was obtained from blood samples, and a median clonality of around 0.072 was observed. An exploratory multi-omic analysis was conducted of the somatic, immune and clinical correlates of response to PD-L1 blockade with atezolizumab in urothelial cancer. In the same patients, whole exome sequencing and RNA sequencing of pretreatment tumors were performed in addition to TCR sequencing. Pretreatment tumor samples, along with matched peripheral blood serially collected before and after atezolizumab treatment, were subjected to TCR sequencing. Pretreatment blood TCR-seq was available for 27 to 30 patients, at least one posttreatment blood collection was obtained for around 25 patients, and tumor TCR-seq was available for around 25 patients. About 90% of the roughly 29 patients were identified as males with urothelial cancer of bladder origin, and a prior smoking history was reported by 18 of 29 patients.

Per the germline V gene, SQVTM is the CDR1 and ANQGSEA is the CDR2. Its CDR3 holds 15 amino acids, cysteine through phenylalanine. The sequence is cut down to CDR3 DNA, 45 bases in frame from base 1. V ends up 3 bases short and J 2 bases short, with an unmatched junction base count of 1. A cohort of approximately 31 patients with locally advanced or metastatic urothelial carcinoma, treated at Memorial Sloan Kettering on a trial protocol, was included. Peripheral blood mononuclear cells were collected pretreatment and during treatment, at between 1 and 8 total time points per patient. The Qiagen DNeasy Blood extraction kit was used to purify genomic DNA from total PBMCs and from tumor samples. PBMCs were collected pretreatment and during treatment, and were isolated and stored as previously described. The investigation overall reported the following: Improved progression-free and overall survival was associated with having pretreatment peripheral blood TCR clonality below the median. Among patients with durable benefit, tumor-associated TCR clones showed greater expansion in peripheral blood 3 weeks after treatment started (n ≈ 22, p = 0.022). Small sample size (n ≈ 29) and many exploratory analyses mean the results are intended to be hypothesis-generating.

To estimate absolute template abundance from read counts, synthetic TCR analog templates were spiked into each PCR. The immunoSEQ assay used bias-controlled V and J gene primers to amplify TCRbeta CDR3 regions from genomic DNA. Sequencing of rearranged TCRbeta segments was performed at approximately 20X coverage. Under the source paper's analysis protocol: Sequencing errors were corrected by clustering and CDR3s were annotated against IMGT to assign V, D and J genes. Downstream analyses used only productive TCRbeta rearrangements and left out out-of-frame or stop-codon sequences. To compute clonality, Shannon entropy was normalized by the log of the number of unique productive sequences and then subtracted from one. Clones differing between time points or between blood and tumor were identified using Fisher's exact test with Benjamini-Hochberg correction, with an adjusted p below 0.01 applied as the threshold. TCRdb took this table from immuneACCESS and kept in-frame rearrangements with V and J called. Such tables lack part of the clones; where checked against another copy, unresolved V genes explain under half of the gap, and the rest is unexplained. V and J calls and clone size are given by that table; D and trimming were obtained from the DNA. A total of around 100,000 clones appear in this sample, about 89% of them only once. Of the sample, around 0.9% falls within the top ten clones.

For this clone: Its antigen is still unknown. No quality values exist for individual bases; no much larger clone is one base distant.

The rearrangement joined TRBV29-1 to TRBJ2-7; TRBD2 lines up with 16 middle nucleotides. The sequence was collected from a woman at least 80 years old with urothelial cancer. The sequencing here drew on PBMCs, taken around atezolizumab (anti-PD-L1) treatment. The CDR3 reads as follows: CSVEGTSGRAYEQYF. The DNA is TGCAGCGTTGAGGGGACTAGCGGGAGGGCCTACGAGCAGTACTTC.